The clone carrying this T cell receptor beta chain came up once. Its antigen remains unknown. Germline lookup yields CDR1 SGHTA and CDR2 FQGTGA. This CDR3 comprises 16 residues. V trimming: 1 base; J trimming: 0 bases; junction bases outside the gene matches: 0. These data originate in a study of shared clonotypes between healthy human individuals. Study context: Three plates were used per donor for CD4 naive, three for CD4 memory, two for CD8 naive and one for CD8 memory. Study conclusions and caveats: Clonotype sharing across a few donors was observed for 4% to 5.5% of naive CD4 clonotypes.

Those who donated, Caucasian adults without exception, all lived in Nashville, Tennessee. Each subset's genomic DNA was shared equally among a number of immunoSEQ plates. Sequencing was performed with immunoSEQ multiplex PCR; in TCRdb, only in-frame clones are kept and a portion is missing. Of about 2 million clones in the sample, 95% were seen once. The clonotype originates from a man in his late teens or twenties in good health. Specimen: naive CD4+ T cells sorted from blood. The subset here: CD45RA+ positively selected. V gene TRBV7-3 combines with J gene TRBJ2-3; TRBD2 agrees at 11 bases. The CDR3 DNA is TGTGCCAGCAGCTTAAGACTAGCGGGGAGCACAGATACGCAGTATTTT. Encoded protein: CASSLRLAGSTDTQYF.